This TCR beta chain was recorded in a study of cytotoxic CD8 clonotypes in ibrutinib-treated CLL. PBMCs that had been cryopreserved were the source of approximately 1.8 micrograms of genomic DNA for TCR beta libraries. Assay: immunoSEQ multiplex PCR; the TCRdb copy retains only in-frame clones and omits some. The profile shows 160,000 or so clones, 84% of them singletons. The CDR3 length is 13 residues. Germline CDR1 is MNHEY and CDR2 is SVGAGI. The junction had 2 bases not matched to a gene; V was cut back by 2 bases and J by 4 bases. This clone has just one count. Other DNA variants within this sample encode the same CDR3.

The starting material was PBMCs, obtained after 24 months of ibrutinib treatment. This receptor was taken from a human donor with chronic lymphocytic leukemia. V and J are TRBV6-5 and TRBJ2-7; the match to TRBD2 covers 7 bases. CDR3 protein: CASSYGRGYEQYF. The CDR3 nucleotides are TGTGCCAGCAGTTACGGGAGGGGTTACGAGCAGTACTTC.